The 8 T cell receptor beta chains in this list originate from one sample, sequenced in a study of cytomegalovirus exposure and HLA in healthy donors. Sequenced by immunoSEQ multiplex PCR; TCRdb stores in-frame clones only, minus some. This table holds tens of thousands of clones, approximately 95% found once. Sample: PBMCs. The receptors come from a man aged 18 to 29 in good health and CMV-seropositive.

This chain links TRBV28 with TRBJ2-3, with D hard to call. CDR1 and CDR2 from the germline V gene are MDHEN and SYDVKM. Trimming took off 4 bases at V and 3 bases at J, with 14 bases between the two ends. The CDR3 covers 15 residues. The CDR3 spells CASSSPPEMTDTQYF. CDR3 coding DNA: TGTGCCAGCAGTTCCCCCCCTGAGATGACAGATACGCAGTATTTT.

The V call is TRBV5-5, the J call TRBJ1-1; 8 bases are shared with TRBD1. This CDR3 is built from 14 residues. CDR1 is SGHKS, CDR2 YYEKEE, per germline (reference sequence). The ends lost 4 bases at V and 7 bases at J; junction bases unmatched: 9. The CDR3 DNA follows: TGTGCCAGCAGCCTCAGGACAGGGCGGGATGAAGCTTTCTTT. It yields the protein CASSLRTGRDEAFF.

The sample holds one count of this clone. The chain uses TRBV27 and TRBJ1-4; 7 bases agree with TRBD1. Per germline, CDR1 MNHEY and CDR2 SMNVEV (reference sequence). J gave up 4 bases and V 6 bases, and 5 bases lay outside the gene matches. CDR3 length equals 14 residues. The CDR3 spells CASSTTGFNEKLFF. DNA of the CDR3: TGTGCCAGCAGCACGACAGGGTTTAATGAAAAACTGTTTTTT.

This chain connects TRBV5-1 to TRBJ1-2, with no clear D. Germline CDR1 SGHRS, CDR2 YFSETQ. The CDR3 extends over 13 amino acids. Trimming cost V 0 bases and J 4 bases, with 7 bases left between them. The CDR3 sequence is CASSLGSSYGYTF. The CDR3 nucleotides read TGCGCCAGCAGCTTGGGATCGAGCTATGGCTACACCTTC.

The chain combines TRBV7-8 with TRBJ2-2; no definite D call. This CDR3 region has 13 residues. Germline CDR1 reads SGHVS; CDR2 reads FQNEAQ. V was shortened by 4 bases and J by 0 bases, with 3 bases between the two germline ends. The CDR3: CASSSANTGELFF. The CDR3 nucleotides are TGTGCCAGCAGCTCAGCGAACACCGGGGAGCTGTTTTTT. Looking up the rest from reference TRBV7-8 and TRBJ2-2 gives the full variable domain: GAGVSQSPRYKVAKRGQDVALRCDPISGHVSLFWYQQALGQGPEFLTYFQNEAQLDKSGLPSDRFFAERPEGSVSTLKIQRTQQEDSAVYLCASSSANTGELFFGEGSRLTVL.

The V gene is TRBV7-3, the J gene TRBJ1-2; 7 bases fit TRBD1. Germline assignment: CDR1 SGHTA and CDR2 FQGTGA. Trimming at V came to 5 bases and at J to 5 bases, leaving 8 bases not matched to a gene. CDR3 length: 14 amino acids. The CDR3 sequence: CASSRDSDYYGYTF. The CDR3 DNA reads TGTGCCAGCAGCCGGGACAGCGACTATTATGGCTACACCTTC. Complete variable domain (other parts from reference TRBV7-3 and TRBJ1-2): GAGVSQTPSNKVTEKGKYVELRCDPISGHTALYWYRQSLGQGPEFLIYFQGTGAADDSGLPNDRFFAVRPEGSVSTLKIQRTERGDSAVYLCASSRDSDYYGYTFGSGTRLTVV.

V is TRBV7-8 and J is TRBJ2-3; a possible D gene is TRBD2 (5 bases). The germline V and J ends were trimmed by 0 bases and 1 base, with 8 bases remaining between them. This CDR3 has 15 residues. Per the germline V gene, CDR1 is SGHVS and CDR2 is FQNEAQ. The CDR3 bases are TGTGCCAGCAGCTTAGCGGGAGCGGGCACAGATACGCAGTATTTT. It codes for CASSLAGAGTDTQYF.

The chain has TRBV5-1 and TRBJ2-5; TRBD2 agrees at 8 bases. J lost 2 bases, V lost 9 bases, and 9 bases had no gene match. Germline V gives CDR1 SGHRS, CDR2 YFSETQ. The CDR3 loop spans 14 amino acids. This CDR3 reads CATSPGGVQETQYF. Written as DNA, the CDR3 is TGCGCCACCTCACCGGGGGGGGTTCAAGAGACCCAGTACTTC.